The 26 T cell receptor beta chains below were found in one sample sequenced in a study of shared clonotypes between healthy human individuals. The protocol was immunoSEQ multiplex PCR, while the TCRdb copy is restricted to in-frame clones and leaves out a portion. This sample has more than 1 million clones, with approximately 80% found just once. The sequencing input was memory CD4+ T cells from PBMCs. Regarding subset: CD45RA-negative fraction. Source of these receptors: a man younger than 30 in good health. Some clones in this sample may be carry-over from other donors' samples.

The chain's CDR3 is CASSPRTSGRISEQYF. The CDR3 DNA reads as TGTGCCAGCAGCCCCCGGACTAGCGGGAGGATCAGCGAGCAGTACTTC. The V and J genes are TRBV11-2 and TRBJ2-7; 14 positions match TRBD2. CDR1 is SGHAT, CDR2 FQNNGV, per germline. V lost 5 bases to trimming and J lost 6 bases; unmatched junction nucleotides: 9. This CDR3 comprises 16 residues.

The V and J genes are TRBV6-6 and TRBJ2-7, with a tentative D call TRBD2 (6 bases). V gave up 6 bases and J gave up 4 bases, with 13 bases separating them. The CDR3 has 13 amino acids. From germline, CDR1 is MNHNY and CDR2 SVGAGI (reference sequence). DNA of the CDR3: TGTGCCAGCAGGGTCGGGAGAGGGTACGAGCAGTACTTC. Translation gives CASRVGRGYEQYF.

This CDR3 is CASQQGLNTEAFF. CDR3 DNA: TGTGCCAGTCAGCAGGGGTTGAACACTGAAGCTTTCTTT. This rearrangement joins TRBV19 to TRBJ1-1; TRBD1 might be the D (6 bases). The CDR3 runs 13 residues. Per germline, CDR1 LNHDA and CDR2 SQIVND (reference sequence). V lost 8 bases and J lost 0, with 10 bases in between.

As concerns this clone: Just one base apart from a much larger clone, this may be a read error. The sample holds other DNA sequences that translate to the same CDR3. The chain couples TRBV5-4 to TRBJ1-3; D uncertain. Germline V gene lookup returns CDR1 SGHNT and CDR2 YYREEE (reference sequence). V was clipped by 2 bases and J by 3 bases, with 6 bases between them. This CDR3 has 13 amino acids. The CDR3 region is CASSLVGGNTIYF. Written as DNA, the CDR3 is TGTGCCAGCAGCTTAGTAGGTGGAAACACCATATATTTT.

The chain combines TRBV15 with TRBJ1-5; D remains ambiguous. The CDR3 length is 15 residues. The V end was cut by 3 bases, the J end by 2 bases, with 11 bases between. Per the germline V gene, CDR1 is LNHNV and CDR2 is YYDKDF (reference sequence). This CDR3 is CATSRLVGGNQPQHF. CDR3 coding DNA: TGTGCCACCAGCAGGTTAGTTGGGGGCAATCAGCCCCAGCATTTT.

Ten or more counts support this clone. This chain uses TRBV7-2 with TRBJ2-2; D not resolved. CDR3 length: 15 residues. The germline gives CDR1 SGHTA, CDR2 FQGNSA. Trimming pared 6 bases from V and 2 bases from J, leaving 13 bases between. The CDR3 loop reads CASSSRSLNTGELFF. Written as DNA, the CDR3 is TGTGCCAGCAGTTCACGGTCCCTCAACACCGGGGAGCTGTTTTTT. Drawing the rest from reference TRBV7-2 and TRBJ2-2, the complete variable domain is GAGVSQSPSNKVTEKGKDVELRCDPISGHTALYWYRQSLGQGLEFLIYFQGNSAPDKSGLPSDRFSAERTGGSVSTLTIQRTQQEDSAVYLCASSSRSLNTGELFFGEGSRLTVL.

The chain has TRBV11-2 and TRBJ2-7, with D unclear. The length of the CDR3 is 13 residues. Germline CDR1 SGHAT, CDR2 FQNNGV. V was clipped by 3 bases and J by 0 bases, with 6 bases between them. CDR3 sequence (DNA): TGTGCCAGCAGCTTTTACTTCTCCTACGAGCAGTACTTC. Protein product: CASSFYFSYEQYF.

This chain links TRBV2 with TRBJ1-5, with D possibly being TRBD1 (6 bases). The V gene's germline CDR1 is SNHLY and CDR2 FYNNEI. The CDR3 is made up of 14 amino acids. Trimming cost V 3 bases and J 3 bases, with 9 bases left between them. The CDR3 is CASSEGTLNQPQHF. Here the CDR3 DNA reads TGTGCCAGCAGTGAGGGGACACTCAATCAGCCCCAGCATTTT.

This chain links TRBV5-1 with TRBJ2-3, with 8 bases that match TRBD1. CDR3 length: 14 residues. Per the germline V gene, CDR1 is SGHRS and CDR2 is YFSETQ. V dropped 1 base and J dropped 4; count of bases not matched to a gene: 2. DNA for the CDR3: TGCGCCAGCAGCTTGCAGGGGGCCGCAGATACGCAGTATTTT. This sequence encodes CASSLQGAADTQYF.

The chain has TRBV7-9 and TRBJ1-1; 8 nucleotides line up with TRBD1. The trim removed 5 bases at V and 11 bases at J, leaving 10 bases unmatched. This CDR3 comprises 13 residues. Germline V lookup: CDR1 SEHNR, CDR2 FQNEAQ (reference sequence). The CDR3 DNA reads TGTGCCAGCAGCCCCAGGGGGCGAGGTGGCGCTTTCTTT. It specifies CASSPRGRGGAFF.

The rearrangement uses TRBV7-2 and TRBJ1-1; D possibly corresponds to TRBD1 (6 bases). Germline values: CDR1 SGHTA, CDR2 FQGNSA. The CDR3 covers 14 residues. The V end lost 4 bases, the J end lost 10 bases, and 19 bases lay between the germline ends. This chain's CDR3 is CASSWGLTGTGAFF. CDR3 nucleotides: TGTGCCAGCAGCTGGGGGCTAACAGGGACCGGAGCTTTCTTT.

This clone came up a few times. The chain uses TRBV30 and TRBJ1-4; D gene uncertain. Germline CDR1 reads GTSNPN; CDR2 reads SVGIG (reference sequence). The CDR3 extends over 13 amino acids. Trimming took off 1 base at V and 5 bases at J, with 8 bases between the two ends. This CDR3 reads CAWSEPGNEKLFF. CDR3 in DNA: TGTGCCTGGAGTGAACCTGGGAATGAAAAACTGTTTTTT.

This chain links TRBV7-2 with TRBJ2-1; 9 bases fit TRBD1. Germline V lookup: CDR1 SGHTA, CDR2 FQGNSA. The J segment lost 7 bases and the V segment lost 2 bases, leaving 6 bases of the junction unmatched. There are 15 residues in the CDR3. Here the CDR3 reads CASSLLGQGLNEQFF. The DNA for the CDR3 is TGTGCCAGCAGCTTATTGGGACAGGGATTGAATGAGCAGTTCTTC. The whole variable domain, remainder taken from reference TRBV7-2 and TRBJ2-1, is GAGVSQSPSNKVTEKGKDVELRCDPISGHTALYWYRQSLGQGLEFLIYFQGNSAPDKSGLPSDRFSAERTGGSVSTLTIQRTQQEDSAVYLCASSLLGQGLNEQFFGPGTRLTVL.

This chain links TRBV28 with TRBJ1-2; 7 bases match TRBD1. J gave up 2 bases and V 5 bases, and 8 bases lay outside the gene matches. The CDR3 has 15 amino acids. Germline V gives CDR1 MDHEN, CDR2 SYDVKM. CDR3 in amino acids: CASSQGQVGNYGYTF. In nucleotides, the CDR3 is TGTGCCAGCAGTCAAGGACAGGTGGGAAACTATGGCTACACCTTC.

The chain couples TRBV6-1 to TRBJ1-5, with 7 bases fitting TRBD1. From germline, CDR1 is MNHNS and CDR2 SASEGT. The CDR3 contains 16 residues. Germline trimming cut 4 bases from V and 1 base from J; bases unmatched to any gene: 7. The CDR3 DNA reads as TGTGCCAGCAGTGTTTTACAGGGGTTCAGCAATCAGCCCCAGCATTTT. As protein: CASSVLQGFSNQPQHF.

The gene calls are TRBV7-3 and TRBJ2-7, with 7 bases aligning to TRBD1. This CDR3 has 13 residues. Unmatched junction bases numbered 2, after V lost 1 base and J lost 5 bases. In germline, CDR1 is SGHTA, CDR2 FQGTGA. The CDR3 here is CASSLKGGHEQYF. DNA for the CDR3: TGTGCCAGCAGCTTAAAAGGGGGCCACGAGCAGTACTTC.

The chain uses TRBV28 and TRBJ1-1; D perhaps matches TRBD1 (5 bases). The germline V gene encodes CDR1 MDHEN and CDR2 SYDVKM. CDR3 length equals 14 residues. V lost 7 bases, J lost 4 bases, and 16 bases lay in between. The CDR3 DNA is TGTGCCAGCACCCCCCCAGGGAGGGGCACTGAAGCTTTCTTT. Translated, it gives CASTPPGRGTEAFF.

CDR3 DNA sequence: TGCGCCAGCAGCGACACCCACTACGAGCAGTACTTC. It yields the protein CASSDTHYEQYF. The chain recombines TRBV5-1 with TRBJ2-7; D not resolved. Germline V CDR1 and CDR2: SGHRS, YFSETQ. Trimming shortened V by 4 bases and J by 3 bases, and 8 bases separated the two germline ends. CDR3 length: 12 amino acids. Looking up the rest from reference TRBV5-1 and TRBJ2-7 gives the full variable domain: KAGVTQTPRYLIKTRGQQVTLSCSPISGHRSVSWYQQTPGQGLQFLFEYFSETQRNKGNFPGRFSGRQFSNSRSEMNVSTLELGDSALYLCASSDTHYEQYFGPGTRLTVT.

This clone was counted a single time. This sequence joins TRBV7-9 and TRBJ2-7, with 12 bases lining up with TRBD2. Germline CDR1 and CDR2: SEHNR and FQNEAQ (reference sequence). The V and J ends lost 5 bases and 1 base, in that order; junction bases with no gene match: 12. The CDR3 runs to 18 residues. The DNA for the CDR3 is TGTGCCAGCAGCGCCAGCCCGACTAGCGGGAGTTGGTCCTACGAGCAGTACTTC. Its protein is CASSASPTSGSWSYEQYF.

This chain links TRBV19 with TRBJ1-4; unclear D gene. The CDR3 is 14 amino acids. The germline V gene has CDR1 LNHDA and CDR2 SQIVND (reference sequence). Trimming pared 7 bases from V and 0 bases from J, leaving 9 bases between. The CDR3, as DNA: TGTGCCAGTAACCGACCGGCAACTAATGAAAAACTGTTTTTT. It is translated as CASNRPATNEKLFF.

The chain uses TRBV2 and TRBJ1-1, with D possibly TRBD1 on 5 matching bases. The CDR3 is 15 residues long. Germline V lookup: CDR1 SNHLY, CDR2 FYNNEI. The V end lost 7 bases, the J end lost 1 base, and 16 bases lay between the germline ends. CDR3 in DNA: TGTGCCAGCAACGGCCCGGGACGTCCGAACACTGAAGCTTTCTTT. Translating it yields CASNGPGRPNTEAFF.

As DNA, the CDR3 is TGTGCCAGCAGCGCCCCGGGGCCCAGGAATCAGCCCCAGCATTTT. Its translation: CASSAPGPRNQPQHF. The chain combines TRBV28 with TRBJ1-5; D is perhaps TRBD1 (5 bases). The CDR3 is 15 residues long. The germline CDR1 and CDR2 sequences are MDHEN and SYDVKM. V shed 6 bases and J shed 4 bases, with 16 bases lying between them.

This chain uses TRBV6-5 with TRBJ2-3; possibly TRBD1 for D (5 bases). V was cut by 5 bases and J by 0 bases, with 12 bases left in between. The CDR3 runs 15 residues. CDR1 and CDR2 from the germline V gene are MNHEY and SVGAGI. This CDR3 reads CASSPGHVSTDTQYF. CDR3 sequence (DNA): TGTGCCAGCAGTCCCGGACACGTTAGCACAGATACGCAGTATTTT.

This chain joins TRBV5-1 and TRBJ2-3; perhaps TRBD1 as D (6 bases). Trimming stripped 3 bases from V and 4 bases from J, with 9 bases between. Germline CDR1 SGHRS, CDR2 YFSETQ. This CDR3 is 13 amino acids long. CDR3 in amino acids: CASSSNRADTQYF. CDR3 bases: TGCGCCAGCAGCTCCAACAGGGCAGATACGCAGTATTTT.

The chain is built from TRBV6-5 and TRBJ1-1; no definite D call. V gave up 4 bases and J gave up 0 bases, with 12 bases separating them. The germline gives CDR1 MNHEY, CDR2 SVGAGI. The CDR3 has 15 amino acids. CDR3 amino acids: CASSSYSTMNTEAFF. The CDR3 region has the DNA TGTGCCAGCAGTTCCTACTCGACTATGAACACTGAAGCTTTCTTT.

The CDR3 protein is CASSLYWGQGDTEAFF. As DNA, the CDR3 is TGTGCCAGCAGCTTATATTGGGGGCAAGGCGACACTGAAGCTTTCTTT. The V and J genes are TRBV7-2 and TRBJ1-1, with a weak D call TRBD1 (6 bases). The V end lost 2 bases, the J end lost 3 bases, and 16 bases lay between the germline ends. This CDR3 region has 16 residues. Germline loops: CDR1 SGHTA, CDR2 FQGNSA. Combining the CDR3 with reference TRBV7-2 and TRBJ1-1 gives the whole variable domain GAGVSQSPSNKVTEKGKDVELRCDPISGHTALYWYRQSLGQGLEFLIYFQGNSAPDKSGLPSDRFSAERTGGSVSTLTIQRTQQEDSAVYLCASSLYWGQGDTEAFFGQGTRLTVV.